The source of this T cell receptor (beta chain) is a study of T cells in Graves' hyperthyroidism and ophthalmopathy. Study-level points and caveats: Blood also held most thyroid clonotypes expanded beyond 0.001.

This clonotype was picked up many times. Its matching antigen is unknown. Regions amplified from RNA transcripts were the TCR beta CDR3 regions. HTBI primers were employed in a first-round RT-PCR of the TCR CDR3. TCRdb re-called the multiplex PCR reads with MiXCR, one entry per CDR3 protein. The profile shows about 550,000 distinct CDR3 sequences, more than 20% of them singletons. The germline V and J ends were trimmed by 2 bases and 3 bases, with 9 bases remaining between them. This CDR3 region has 14 residues. Germline V lookup: CDR1 KGHDR, CDR2 SFDVKD. The sequence was obtained from a young man with Graves' hyperthyroidism. Sample: blood. The rearrangement joins TRBV24-1 to TRBJ1-2; D is perhaps TRBD1 (6 bases). CDR3 protein: CATSDSRTDYGYTF. In nucleotides, the CDR3 is TGTGCCACCAGTGATTCGAGGACAGACTATGGCTACACCTTC.